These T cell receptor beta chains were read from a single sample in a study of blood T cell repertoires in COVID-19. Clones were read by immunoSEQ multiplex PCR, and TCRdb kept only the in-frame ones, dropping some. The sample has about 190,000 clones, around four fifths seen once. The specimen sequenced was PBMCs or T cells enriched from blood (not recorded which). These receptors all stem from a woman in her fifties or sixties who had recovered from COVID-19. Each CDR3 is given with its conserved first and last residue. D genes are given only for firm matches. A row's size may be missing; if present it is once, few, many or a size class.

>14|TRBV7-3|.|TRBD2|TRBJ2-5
TGTGCCAGCAGCCCAGGACTAGCGGGAGAGACCCAGTACTTC
CASSPGLAGETQYF
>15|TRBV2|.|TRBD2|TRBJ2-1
TGTGCCAGCAGAGCCTCGACTAGCGGGACGAATGAGCAGTTCTTC
CASRASTSGTNEQFF
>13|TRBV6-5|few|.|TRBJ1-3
TGTGCCAGCAGTTACCCGCAGGGAAACACCATATATTTT
CASSYPQGNTIYF
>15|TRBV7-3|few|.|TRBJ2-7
TGTGCCAGCAGCTTACAATCAGGAGGGCAGGGCAAGCAGTACTTC
CASSLQSGGQGKQYF
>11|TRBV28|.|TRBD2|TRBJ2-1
TGTGCCAGCGGCGGCGGGGGGAAGCAGTTCTTC
CASGGGGKQFF
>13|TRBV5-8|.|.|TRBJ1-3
TGTGCCAGCAGCACCCTTGAGTACGGGGCCATATATTTT
CASSTLEYGAIYF
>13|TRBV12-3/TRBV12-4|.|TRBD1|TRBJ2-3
TGTGCCAGCAGTCCCGGGACAGGTACGGCGCAGTATTTT
CASSPGTGTAQYF
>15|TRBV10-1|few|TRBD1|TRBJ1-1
TGCGCCAGCAGTGAGTCGACAGGGTCGGCCATGACAGCTTTCTTT
CASSESTGSAMTAFF
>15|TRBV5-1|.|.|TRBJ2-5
TGCGCCAGCAGCTTATCAGGTAGAGTGGAAGAGACCCAGTACTTC
CASSLSGRVEETQYF
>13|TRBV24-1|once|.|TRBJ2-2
TGTGCCACCAGTGACCTAGGTGGCTGGGAGCTGTTTTTT
CATSDLGGWELFF
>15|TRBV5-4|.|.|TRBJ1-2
TGTGCCAGCAGCTCTCGCCGGACACCTGGATCGGGCTACACCTTC
CASSSRRTPGSGYTF
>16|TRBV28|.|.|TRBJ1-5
TGTGCCAGCAGTCCTCCAGGGAATGGCGGCAATCAGCCCCAGCATTTT
CASSPPGNGGNQPQHF
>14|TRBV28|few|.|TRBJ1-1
TGTGCCAGCAGTTTGTCCCTAAGGGGAACTGAAGCTTTCTTT
CASSLSLRGTEAFF
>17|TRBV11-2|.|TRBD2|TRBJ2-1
TGTGCCAGCAGCCGAAGTTCCCTAGCGGGAGGCAGCAATGAGCAGTTCTTC
CASSRSSLAGGSNEQFF
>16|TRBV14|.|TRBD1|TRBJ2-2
TGTGCCAGCAGCCAAGTGGCAGGGGGCGCCTACGGGGAGCTGTTTTTT
CASSQVAGGAYGELFF
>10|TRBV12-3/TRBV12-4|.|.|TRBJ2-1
TGTGCCAGCAGTTGGCAGGAGCAGTTCTTC
CASSWQEQFF
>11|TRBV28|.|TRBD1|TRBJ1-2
TGTGCCAGCGGACAGGGATTTGGCTACACCTTC
CASGQGFGYTF
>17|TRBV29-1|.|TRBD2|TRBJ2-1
TGCAGCGTTGGATCCCCTAGACTAGCGGGGGGACCGTCAGGGCAGTTCTTC
CSVGSPRLAGGPSGQFF
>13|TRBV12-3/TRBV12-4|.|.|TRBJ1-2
TGTGCCAGCAGTTTAAGGCGACAGGCGGGCTACACCTTC
CASSLRRQAGYTF
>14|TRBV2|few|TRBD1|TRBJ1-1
TGTGCCAGCCGACAGGGGGGAGATAACACTGAAGCTTTCTTT
CASRQGGDNTEAFF
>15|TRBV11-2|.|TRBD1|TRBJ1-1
TGTGCCAGCAGCCCCCGACAGGGGGCGAACACTGAAGCTTTCTTT
CASSPRQGANTEAFF
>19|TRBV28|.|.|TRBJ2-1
TGTGCCAGCACCTCCCTAGCCCCGACTCGTGTAACAGTTCTCGATGAGCAGTTCTTC
CASTSLAPTRVTVLDEQFF
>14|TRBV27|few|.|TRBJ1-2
TGTGCCACCGGTAAGGGGGGGCTCGTCTATGGCTACACCTTC
CATGKGGLVYGYTF
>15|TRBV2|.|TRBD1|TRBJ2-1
TGTGCCAGCAGGATCTCCGGGACAGGGATCAATGAGCAGTTCTTC
CASRISGTGINEQFF
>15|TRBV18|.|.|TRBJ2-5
TGTGCCAGCTCACCGTCGACAGGATCTTTTGAGACCCAGTACTTC
CASSPSTGSFETQYF
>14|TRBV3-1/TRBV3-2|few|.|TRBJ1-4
TGTGCCAGCAGCCCGGACGGCGGGAGAGAAAAACTGTTTTTT
CASSPDGGREKLFF
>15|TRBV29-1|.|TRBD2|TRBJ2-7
TGCAGCGTCGTAACAGGACTAGCGGGCTTAGGTGAGCAGTACTTC
CSVVTGLAGLGEQYF
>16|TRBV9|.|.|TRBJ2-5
TGTGCCAGCAGCGTAGGGGGGACGGGGGAACGACAGACCCAGTACTTC
CASSVGGTGERQTQYF
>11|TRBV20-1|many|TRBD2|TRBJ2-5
TGCAGTGCTAGACCGGGAGGTACCCAGTACTTC
CSARPGGTQYF
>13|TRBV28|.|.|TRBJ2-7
TGTGCCAGCAGCCCCGGTAGTTCCTACGAGCAGTACTTC
CASSPGSSYEQYF
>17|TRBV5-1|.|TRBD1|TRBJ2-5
TGCGCCAGCAGCTTGGACCGGGACAGGGGGAGGAAAGAGACCCAGTACTTC
CASSLDRDRGRKETQYF
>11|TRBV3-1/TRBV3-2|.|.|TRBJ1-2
TGTGCCAGCAGCCAAGAGAGAGGCTACACCTTC
CASSQERGYTF